Listed below are T cell receptor beta chains from one sample, sequenced in a study of radiotherapy plus CTLA-4 blockade in lung cancer. Clones were read by immunoSEQ multiplex PCR, and TCRdb kept only the in-frame ones, dropping some. Among 50,000 to 60,000 clones, roughly 79% were seen once, and the ten largest hold roughly 6%. The source material was peripheral blood, sampled from a patient treated with radiotherapy plus ipilimumab. The receptors come from a human donor with non-small cell lung cancer whose response to radiotherapy plus ipilimumab could not be evaluated. CDR3s include the opening cysteine and the closing phenylalanine or tryptophan. The D gene is left open where the match is weak. The size field is filled for only some rows; it gives once, few, many or a size class.

clone size: -; J gene: TRBJ2-7; V gene: TRBV11-2; D gene: -; CDR3 DNA: TGTGCCAGCAGCTTAGATCTTGTGGGCCACTACGAGCAGTACTTC; CDR3 protein: CASSLDLVGHYEQYF
clone size: -; J gene: TRBJ2-5; V gene: TRBV20-1; D gene: -; CDR3 DNA: TGCAGTGCTAGAGATTCTCCGGGCCAGTACTTC; CDR3 protein: CSARDSPGQYF
clone size: -; J gene: TRBJ1-3; V gene: TRBV9; D gene: -; CDR3 DNA: TGTGCCAGCAGCGTAGGGGGGCTCTCTGGAAACACCATATATTTT; CDR3 protein: CASSVGGLSGNTIYF
clone size: -; J gene: TRBJ2-3; V gene: TRBV10-3; D gene: TRBD2; CDR3 DNA: TGTGCCATCAGTTCTCGTGCGGGACTAGCTGGAGATACGCAGTATTTT; CDR3 protein: CAISSRAGLAGDTQYF
clone size: once; J gene: TRBJ1-5; V gene: TRBV7-2; D gene: -; CDR3 DNA: TGTGCCAGCACTTTGGACCAGGGGAATCAGCCCCAGCATTTT; CDR3 protein: CASTLDQGNQPQHF
clone size: -; J gene: TRBJ2-7; V gene: TRBV6-1; D gene: -; CDR3 DNA: TGTGCCAGCAGCATAGACAGAGCCTACGAGCAGTACTTC; CDR3 protein: CASSIDRAYEQYF
clone size: -; J gene: TRBJ1-2; V gene: TRBV6-5; D gene: TRBD1; CDR3 DNA: TGTGCCAGCAGTGGGGACAGACCGAGGGGCTATGGCTACACCTTC; CDR3 protein: CASSGDRPRGYGYTF
clone size: -; J gene: TRBJ2-5; V gene: TRBV9; D gene: -; CDR3 DNA: TGTGCCAGCAGCAGAGGAGGGGGGGGCTTCCAAGAGACCCAGTACTTC; CDR3 protein: CASSRGGGGFQETQYF
clone size: -; J gene: TRBJ1-4; V gene: TRBV2; D gene: -; CDR3 DNA: TGTGCCAGCAGTGATCGGGAAAAACTGTTTTTT; CDR3 protein: CASSDREKLFF
clone size: -; J gene: TRBJ1-4; V gene: TRBV2; D gene: -; CDR3 DNA: TGTGCCAGCAGTGCGACAGTTGCAACTAATGAAAAACTGTTTTTT; CDR3 protein: CASSATVATNEKLFF
clone size: -; J gene: TRBJ2-7; V gene: TRBV6-5; D gene: -; CDR3 DNA: TGTGCCAGCAGTCTTCCTGGGAGCGAGCAGTACTTC; CDR3 protein: CASSLPGSEQYF
clone size: -; J gene: TRBJ2-7; V gene: TRBV28; D gene: TRBD2; CDR3 DNA: TGTGCCAGCAAGAGGACCGGGACTAGCAGAATCTACGAGCAGTACTTC; CDR3 protein: CASKRTGTSRIYEQYF
clone size: -; J gene: TRBJ1-1; V gene: TRBV5-1; D gene: TRBD1; CDR3 DNA: TGCGCCAGCAGCTCAAACCCGGGACAGAAAAACACTGAAGCTTTCTTT; CDR3 protein: CASSSNPGQKNTEAFF
clone size: few; J gene: TRBJ2-5; V gene: TRBV15; D gene: TRBD2; CDR3 DNA: TGTGCCACCAGCAGAGCTAGCGGGGGGGCGGAGACCCAGTACTTC; CDR3 protein: CATSRASGGAETQYF
clone size: few; J gene: TRBJ1-5; V gene: TRBV7-2; D gene: -; CDR3 DNA: TGTGCCAGCAGCTTAGTGTCCGCAGGGAGCAATCAGCCCCAGCATTTT; CDR3 protein: CASSLVSAGSNQPQHF
clone size: -; J gene: TRBJ2-5; V gene: TRBV18; D gene: TRBD1; CDR3 DNA: TGTGCCAGCTCACCAGCCGGGACAGGGGGAGAGACCCAGTACTTC; CDR3 protein: CASSPAGTGGETQYF
clone size: -; J gene: TRBJ2-1; V gene: TRBV6-6; D gene: TRBD2; CDR3 DNA: TGTGCCAGCAACGGACTAGCGGGAGATGAGCAGTTCTTC; CDR3 protein: CASNGLAGDEQFF
clone size: once; J gene: TRBJ1-1; V gene: TRBV6-1; D gene: -; CDR3 DNA: TGTGCCAGCAGTGAAGGTGTGGACAGTCTAATGAACACTGAAGCTTTCTTT; CDR3 protein: CASSEGVDSLMNTEAFF
clone size: once; J gene: TRBJ1-1; V gene: TRBV29-1; D gene: -; CDR3 DNA: TGCAGCGTTGAAACCCAAGCTATGAACACTGAAGCTTTCTTT; CDR3 protein: CSVETQAMNTEAFF
clone size: -; J gene: TRBJ2-2; V gene: TRBV28; D gene: -; CDR3 DNA: TGTGCCAGCAGTTTACTAGCGCTAAAAACCGGGGAGCTGTTTTTT; CDR3 protein: CASSLLALKTGELFF
clone size: -; J gene: TRBJ2-2; V gene: TRBV7-9; D gene: -; CDR3 DNA: TGTGCCAGCAGCTTAGGGCGGGTAGCGGATAACACCGGGGAGCTGTTTTTT; CDR3 protein: CASSLGRVADNTGELFF
clone size: -; J gene: TRBJ2-1; V gene: TRBV29-1; D gene: -; CDR3 DNA: TGCAGCGTTTCAGCTGAAGCGAGCTCCTACAATGAGCAGTTCTTC; CDR3 protein: CSVSAEASSYNEQFF
clone size: -; J gene: TRBJ2-7; V gene: TRBV7-2; D gene: TRBD2; CDR3 DNA: TGTGCCAGCACCTTTAGCGGGGGGTACTACGAGCAGTACTTC; CDR3 protein: CASTFSGGYYEQYF
clone size: -; J gene: TRBJ1-3; V gene: TRBV28; D gene: -; CDR3 DNA: TGTGCCAGCAGTTTATCCCCACAGGGCGGAAACACCATATATTTT; CDR3 protein: CASSLSPQGGNTIYF
clone size: -; J gene: TRBJ2-3; V gene: TRBV5-4; D gene: -; CDR3 DNA: TGTGCCAGCAGCTTGGGGACTGACACAGATACGCAGTATTTT; CDR3 protein: CASSLGTDTDTQYF
clone size: -; J gene: TRBJ2-7; V gene: TRBV7-7; D gene: TRBD2; CDR3 DNA: TGTGCCAGCAGCCCCAGCTGGACTAGCGGGGACGAGCAGTACTTC; CDR3 protein: CASSPSWTSGDEQYF
clone size: once; J gene: TRBJ2-3; V gene: TRBV7-8; D gene: TRBD2; CDR3 DNA: TGTGCCAGCAGCCCCGGACTAGCGGGGGGGTTAGCGTATTTT; CDR3 protein: CASSPGLAGGLAYF
clone size: once; J gene: TRBJ1-5; V gene: TRBV18; D gene: -; CDR3 DNA: TGTGCCAGCTCACCATCGGTGAGTAGCAATCAGCCCCAGCATTTT; CDR3 protein: CASSPSVSSNQPQHF
clone size: -; J gene: TRBJ2-1; V gene: TRBV6-5; D gene: -; CDR3 DNA: TGTGCCAGCAGCCGGGACTGGAATGAGCAGTTCTTC; CDR3 protein: CASSRDWNEQFF
clone size: -; J gene: TRBJ2-7; V gene: TRBV7-2; D gene: -; CDR3 DNA: TGTGCCAGCAGCTTAGCCCTTGGTGGGGCCGAGCAGTACTTC; CDR3 protein: CASSLALGGAEQYF
clone size: once; J gene: TRBJ2-2; V gene: TRBV10-2; D gene: TRBD1; CDR3 DNA: TGCGCCAGCTCCCCGACAGGGGGTATCTACACCGGGGAGCTGTTTTTT; CDR3 protein: CASSPTGGIYTGELFF
clone size: -; J gene: TRBJ2-7; V gene: TRBV9; D gene: TRBD1; CDR3 DNA: TGTGCCAGCAGCGTAGGTGAGGGGGCGTCATTCTCCTACGAGCAGTACTTC; CDR3 protein: CASSVGEGASFSYEQYF
clone size: -; J gene: TRBJ2-7; V gene: TRBV5-6; D gene: TRBD1; CDR3 DNA: TGTGCCAGCAGCAACTACAGGGGCGAGCAGTACTTC; CDR3 protein: CASSNYRGEQYF
clone size: once; J gene: TRBJ2-1; V gene: TRBV6-5; D gene: TRBD2; CDR3 DNA: TGTGCCAGCAGAGTAGCGGGGGGTTACAATGAGCAGTTCTTC; CDR3 protein: CASRVAGGYNEQFF
clone size: -; J gene: TRBJ2-5; V gene: TRBV5-4; D gene: TRBD2; CDR3 DNA: TGTGCCAGCAGCTTAGGACTAGCGGGGGGACAAGAGACCCAGTACTTC; CDR3 protein: CASSLGLAGGQETQYF
clone size: -; J gene: TRBJ2-3; V gene: TRBV11-3; D gene: TRBD1; CDR3 DNA: TGTGCCAGCAGCCTAGGGGACAGGCCAGATACGCAGTATTTT; CDR3 protein: CASSLGDRPDTQYF
clone size: -; J gene: TRBJ2-2; V gene: TRBV7-9; D gene: -; CDR3 DNA: TGTGCCAGCAGCCACTCCCCTTGGGAGGCCGGGGAGCTGTTTTTT; CDR3 protein: CASSHSPWEAGELFF
clone size: -; J gene: TRBJ2-1; V gene: TRBV5-1; D gene: TRBD2; CDR3 DNA: TGCGCCAGCAGCCCCGGGAGGAGCGGTCCCAAGAGGGAGCAGTTCTTC; CDR3 protein: CASSPGRSGPKREQFF
clone size: -; J gene: TRBJ2-2; V gene: TRBV7-2; D gene: -; CDR3 DNA: TGTGCCAGCAGCGTGTACAGGAGAACGAACACCGGGGAGCTGTTTTTT; CDR3 protein: CASSVYRRTNTGELFF
clone size: -; J gene: TRBJ1-4; V gene: TRBV5-5; D gene: -; CDR3 DNA: TGTGCCAGCAGCTTAACAGGGACCGGGGAAAAACTGTTTTTT; CDR3 protein: CASSLTGTGEKLFF
clone size: -; J gene: TRBJ2-7; V gene: TRBV29-1; D gene: -; CDR3 DNA: TGCAGCGCTCGACCCGGAAGCGTTAACGAGCAGTACTTC; CDR3 protein: CSARPGSVNEQYF
clone size: -; J gene: TRBJ1-3; V gene: TRBV9; D gene: -; CDR3 DNA: TGTGCCAGCAGCGTACGGGGGAAAGATAACTCTGGAAACACCATATATTTT; CDR3 protein: CASSVRGKDNSGNTIYF
clone size: few; J gene: TRBJ2-5; V gene: TRBV19; D gene: -; CDR3 DNA: TGTGCCAGTAGCAGGGGCGCTACAGAGACCCAGTACTTC; CDR3 protein: CASSRGATETQYF
clone size: -; J gene: TRBJ2-2; V gene: TRBV19; D gene: -; CDR3 DNA: TGTGCCAGTTCGCTCAGGGGTACCGGGGAGCTGTTTTTT; CDR3 protein: CASSLRGTGELFF
clone size: -; J gene: TRBJ2-3; V gene: TRBV10-2; D gene: TRBD2; CDR3 DNA: TGCGCCATCAGGACTAGCGGGGGTCGATACACAGATACGCAGTATTTT; CDR3 protein: CAIRTSGGRYTDTQYF
clone size: -; J gene: TRBJ2-1; V gene: TRBV7-2; D gene: TRBD2; CDR3 DNA: TGTGCCAGCAGCTACGAGGTCGGGGGGGGGTACAATGAGCAGTTCTTC; CDR3 protein: CASSYEVGGGYNEQFF
clone size: -; J gene: TRBJ2-5; V gene: TRBV7-9; D gene: -; CDR3 DNA: TGTGCCAGCAGCTTACGAAAGGGGATCCAAGAGACCCAGTACTTC; CDR3 protein: CASSLRKGIQETQYF
clone size: few; J gene: TRBJ1-6; V gene: TRBV5-1; D gene: -; CDR3 DNA: TGCGCCAGCAGCTTGGGTGGCAGGGCTGATTCACCCCTCCACTTT; CDR3 protein: CASSLGGRADSPLHF
clone size: -; J gene: TRBJ2-5; V gene: TRBV7-2; D gene: TRBD2; CDR3 DNA: TGTGCCAGCAGCTTAGTGGCGGGACTAGCGTCGGAGACCCAGTACTTC; CDR3 protein: CASSLVAGLASETQYF
clone size: -; J gene: TRBJ2-3; V gene: TRBV4-3; D gene: TRBD2; CDR3 DNA: TGCGCCAGCAGCCAAGGGGTCGGGGGGACTTACGATACGCAGTATTTT; CDR3 protein: CASSQGVGGTYDTQYF
clone size: -; J gene: TRBJ2-5; V gene: TRBV5-1; D gene: -; CDR3 DNA: TGCGCCAGCAGCTTGGAAGGCGGATCACGAGAGACCCAGTACTTC; CDR3 protein: CASSLEGGSRETQYF
clone size: -; J gene: TRBJ1-2; V gene: TRBV7-9; D gene: -; CDR3 DNA: TGTGCCAGCAGCCTAACGACAGTTCGGGAGAGTGGCTACACCTTC; CDR3 protein: CASSLTTVRESGYTF
clone size: -; J gene: TRBJ1-1; V gene: TRBV11-2; D gene: -; CDR3 DNA: TGTGCCAGCAGCCCCGAGGTCTCAAACACTGAAGCTTTCTTT; CDR3 protein: CASSPEVSNTEAFF
clone size: -; J gene: TRBJ2-4; V gene: TRBV27; D gene: -; CDR3 DNA: TGTGCCAGCAGGGCGGGCTTAGTAAACATTCAGTACTTC; CDR3 protein: CASRAGLVNIQYF
clone size: -; J gene: TRBJ1-1; V gene: TRBV5-6; D gene: TRBD1; CDR3 DNA: TGTGCCAGCAGCTCTAGACAGGGGATCTGGGTGCTCTTT; CDR3 protein: CASSSRQGIWVLF
clone size: -; J gene: TRBJ2-5; V gene: TRBV5-1; D gene: -; CDR3 DNA: TGCGCCAGCAGCTTGGGGTCAGGGGCCCAAGAGACCCAGTACTTC; CDR3 protein: CASSLGSGAQETQYF
clone size: -; J gene: TRBJ2-1; V gene: TRBV19; D gene: TRBD2; CDR3 DNA: TGTGCCAGTAGTAAGCGGGGCCTCAATGAGCAGTTCTTC; CDR3 protein: CASSKRGLNEQFF
clone size: -; J gene: TRBJ2-2; V gene: TRBV27; D gene: TRBD1; CDR3 DNA: TGTGCCAGCAGTTCGGGGACAGGGTTGAGGGGAACCGGGGAGCTGTTTTTT; CDR3 protein: CASSSGTGLRGTGELFF
clone size: -; J gene: TRBJ1-6; V gene: TRBV28; D gene: TRBD1; CDR3 DNA: TGTGCCAGCGGTCCGAGGGGACAGAGCTCCTATAATTCACCCCTCCACTTT; CDR3 protein: CASGPRGQSSYNSPLHF
clone size: few; J gene: TRBJ2-5; V gene: TRBV2; D gene: -; CDR3 DNA: TGTGCCAGCAGTGCCCGAGGGAGCTGGGAGACCCAGTACTTC; CDR3 protein: CASSARGSWETQYF